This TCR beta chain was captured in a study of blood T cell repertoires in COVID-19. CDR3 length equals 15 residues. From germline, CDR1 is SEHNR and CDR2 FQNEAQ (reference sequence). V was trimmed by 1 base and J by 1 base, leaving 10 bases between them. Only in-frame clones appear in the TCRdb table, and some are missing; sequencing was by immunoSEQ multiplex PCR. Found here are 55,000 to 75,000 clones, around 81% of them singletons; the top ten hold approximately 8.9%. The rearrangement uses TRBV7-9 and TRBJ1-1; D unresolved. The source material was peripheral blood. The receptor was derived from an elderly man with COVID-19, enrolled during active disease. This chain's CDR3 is CASSLEAVGNTEAFF. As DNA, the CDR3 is TGTGCCAGCAGCTTAGAAGCGGTGGGGAACACTGAAGCTTTCTTT.